The 17 T cell receptor beta chains below were found in one sample sequenced in a study of T-cell reconstitution after alpha-beta-depleted transplantation in children. Preparation of the TCRbeta library used unique molecular identifiers. TCRdb re-derived calls from the PCR reads in MiXCR, one entry per CDR3 protein. Counted here are 200,000 to 250,000 distinct CDR3 sequences, roughly 24% occurring once; the ten biggest clones make up roughly 2.7%. The sequencing used PBMCs, collected before TCRalphabeta/CD19-depleted stem cell transplant. These receptors originate from a girl aged 2-10 years with Fanconi anemia, due to receive a stem cell transplant.

This clonotype was seen repeatedly, ten times or more. The rearrangement links TRBV27 to TRBJ2-1, with 12 bases that match TRBD1. Germline trimming cut 5 bases from V and 5 bases from J; bases unmatched to any gene: 10. The CDR3 is 17 amino acids. Germline V gene data show CDR1 as MNHEY and CDR2 as SMNVEV (reference sequence). The CDR3 is CASSPYEGQGANNEQFF. The CDR3 DNA is TGTGCCAGCAGTCCTTACGAGGGACAGGGGGCGAACAATGAGCAGTTCTTC.

The chain is built from TRBV9 and TRBJ2-1; D uncertain. CDR1 is SGDLS and CDR2 is YYNGEE in the germline V gene. Trimming left V 0 bases short and J 12 bases short, with 16 bases between. This CDR3 is 14 amino acids long. The CDR3 DNA reads TGTGCCAGCAGCGTAGCTACCTTTAATCCGGTGCAGTTCTTC. Translation gives CASSVATFNPVQFF. Combining the CDR3 with reference TRBV9 and TRBJ2-1 gives the whole variable domain DSGVTQTPKHLITATGQRVTLRCSPRSGDLSVYWYQQSLDQGLQFLIQYYNGEERAKGNILERFSAQQFPDLHSELNLSSLELGDSALYFCASSVATFNPVQFFGPGTRLTVL.

This chain uses TRBV4-1 with TRBJ1-1; TRBD1 is a possible D gene (5 bases). The V gene lost 7 bases and the J gene lost 4 bases, with 19 bases spanning the gap. This CDR3 is built from 15 residues. The germline V gene has CDR1 MGHRA and CDR2 YSYEKL. Written as DNA, the CDR3 is TGCGCCAGCACCCTAGAGAATGGAGGGGTCACTGAAGCTTTCTTT. Its protein is CASTLENGGVTEAFF.

The sample holds many counts of this clonotype. This sequence joins TRBV20-1 and TRBJ2-3; D is ambiguous. This CDR3 is 13 amino acids long. The V and J ends lost 2 bases and 4 bases respectively, with 10 bases between them. Germline V gene lookup returns CDR1 DFQATT and CDR2 SNEGSKA (reference sequence). The CDR3 here is CSARSVLADTQYF. In DNA, the CDR3 is TGCAGTGCTAGAAGCGTACTCGCAGATACGCAGTATTTT.

V gene TRBV15 combines with J gene TRBJ2-2; TRBD1 agrees at 9 bases. CDR1 and CDR2 from the germline V gene are LNHNV and YYDKDF (reference sequence). The V gene end was trimmed by 0 bases and the J gene end by 6 bases; junction bases not matched to a gene: 8. This CDR3 contains 17 residues. The CDR3 region is CATSRDHGTGFSGELFF. In nucleotides, the CDR3 is TGTGCCACCAGCAGAGATCACGGGACAGGGTTCTCCGGGGAGCTGTTTTTT.

This clonotype has a count of ten or more. The chain is built from TRBV7-2 and TRBJ2-7; D uncertain. V was clipped by 5 bases and J by 4 bases, with 15 bases between them. This CDR3 has 14 amino acids. Germline V CDR1 and CDR2: SGHTA, FQGNSA. The CDR3 bases are TGTGCCAGCAGCATAAGCCCGGGTTTGTACGAGCAGTACTTC. Translation: CASSISPGLYEQYF.

This clonotype was detected only a few times. This chain links TRBV9 with TRBJ2-1, with D possibly being TRBD2 (6 bases). The germline CDR1 and CDR2 sequences are SGDLS and YYNGEE. V gave up 5 bases and J gave up 3 bases, with 9 bases separating them. This CDR3 contains 13 residues. The CDR3 bases are TGTGCCAGCAGACCGGGGGACTACAATGAGCAGTTCTTC. Its translation: CASRPGDYNEQFF.

This clonotype was found many times. This sequence joins TRBV29-1 and TRBJ2-7; D perhaps matches TRBD1 (6 bases). The V gene lost 4 bases and the J gene lost 3 bases, with 10 bases spanning the gap. The CDR3 sequence is 12 residues long. Germline lookup yields CDR1 SQVTM and CDR2 ANQGSEA. In nucleotides, the CDR3 is TGCAGCGTTGTAGCACAGGGCTACGAGCAGTACTTC. Protein product: CSVVAQGYEQYF.

This clonotype was detected only a few times. This chain joins TRBV16 and TRBJ2-3; 7 bases match TRBD1. The CDR3 runs 16 residues. V trimming: 2 bases; J trimming: 0 bases; junction bases outside the gene matches: 5. Germline V gene lookup returns CDR1 KGHSY and CDR2 FQNENV. CDR3 residues: CASSQPGQTSTDTQYF. CDR3 coding DNA: TGTGCCAGCAGCCAACCGGGACAGACTAGCACAGATACGCAGTATTTT.

This clonotype was found many times. The chain recombines TRBV12-3 or TRBV12-4 with TRBJ1-2, with D possibly TRBD1 on 5 matching bases. Deletions cut 6 bases from V and 4 bases from J, with 12 bases between. The CDR3 loop spans 13 amino acids. The DNA of the CDR3 is TGTGCCAGCAGCAAGGACACCTTCTATGGCTACACCTTC. Its protein product is CASSKDTFYGYTF.

This clonotype came up many times. This chain joins TRBV29-1 and TRBJ2-1; TRBD2 aligns across 8 bases. Germline lookup yields CDR1 SQVTM and CDR2 ANQGSEA. With 4 bases clipped from V and 7 bases from J, the junction kept 6 bases outside the gene matches. The CDR3 loop spans 13 amino acids. CDR3 DNA: TGCAGCGTTGCCGGGGGGACTAGGAATGAGCAGTTCTTC. This sequence encodes CSVAGGTRNEQFF.

The table lists this clonotype with a count of one. This chain links TRBV3-1 with TRBJ2-7; D possibly matches TRBD1 or TRBD2 (6 bases each). This CDR3 region has 15 residues. CDR1 and CDR2 from the germline V gene are LGHDT and YNNKEL (reference sequence). The V gene lost 1 base and the J gene lost 0 bases, with 10 bases spanning the gap. This CDR3 reads CASSQAGGPSYEQYF. The CDR3 DNA follows: TGTGCCAGCAGCCAAGCCGGGGGCCCCTCCTACGAGCAGTACTTC.

This chain links TRBV5-1 with TRBJ2-5, with D possibly matching TRBD2 (5 bases). Trimming removed 2 bases from V and 4 bases from J, with 12 bases in between. CDR1 is SGHRS, CDR2 YFSETQ, per germline. The CDR3 sequence is 14 residues long. CDR3 protein: CASSFGSVGETQYF. In DNA form, the CDR3 reads TGCGCCAGCAGCTTCGGTAGCGTCGGAGAGACCCAGTACTTC.

The gene calls are TRBV2 and TRBJ2-1; D is ambiguous. V lost 4 bases to trimming and J lost 6 bases, with 16 bases between them. The CDR3 has 15 residues. Germline loops: CDR1 SNHLY, CDR2 FYNNEI. The CDR3 is CASSGNLRRSNEQFF. DNA of the CDR3: TGTGCCAGCAGTGGTAATCTCCGCCGTTCCAATGAGCAGTTCTTC.

The sample holds many counts of this clonotype. The chain carries TRBV3-1 and TRBJ2-4; possible D gene TRBD2, 6 bases. The CDR3 runs 15 residues. The germline gives CDR1 LGHDT, CDR2 YNNKEL (reference sequence). V was shortened by 0 bases and J by 4 bases, with 10 bases between the two germline ends. DNA of the CDR3: TGTGCCAGCAGCCAAGAACGGGAGCCTAAAAACATTCAGTACTTC. Its protein is CASSQEREPKNIQYF.

This clonotype was counted at least ten times. In nucleotides, the CDR3 is TGCGCCAGCAGCCAAGATAGGGGACTAGCGGGAGGAAGCATTCGGTTCTTC. Translation gives CASSQDRGLAGGSIRFF. This chain uses TRBV4-1 with TRBJ2-1; the match to TRBD2 covers 15 bases. This CDR3 has 17 amino acids. Trimming cost V 0 bases and J 15 bases; bases outside gene matches: 12. CDR1 and CDR2 from the germline V gene are MGHRA and YSYEKL.

This clonotype was seen ten or more times. This rearrangement joins TRBV20-1 to TRBJ2-5, with 12 bases matching TRBD2. With 6 bases clipped from V and 2 bases from J, the junction kept 13 bases outside the gene matches. This CDR3 has 17 amino acids. The germline gives CDR1 DFQATT, CDR2 SNEGSKA (reference sequence). DNA of the CDR3: TGCAGTGCGAGTGGGGCTAGCGGGAGGGTTGAGCAAGAGACCCAGTACTTC. As protein: CSASGASGRVEQETQYF.